A single sample is the source of the 14 T cell receptor beta chains below, sequenced in a study of shared clonotypes between healthy human individuals. The naive CD8 population came from CD45RO-negative cells selected for CCR7, without terminally differentiated effector memory CD45RA+ cells. Some clones are missing from TCRdb's copy, which holds only in-frame ones; the method was immunoSEQ multiplex PCR. The sample holds approximately 650,000 clones, 95% to 96% seen once. The sequencing sample was made of naive CD8+ T cells sorted from blood. These receptors were obtained from a woman in her twenties or thirties in good health.

On this clone: In the same sample, other DNA sequences code for this CDR3. This chain connects TRBV27 to TRBJ2-2; D might be TRBD2 (5 bases). CDR1 and CDR2 (germline): MNHEY, SMNVEV (reference sequence). The CDR3 totals 14 residues. The V end lost 6 bases, the J end lost 1 base, and 9 bases lay between the germline ends. Here the CDR3 reads CASSLGLNTGELFF. DNA for the CDR3: TGTGCCAGCAGCCTTGGACTGAACACCGGGGAGCTGTTTTTT.

The genes are TRBV5-1 and TRBJ2-1, with a possible D match to TRBD1 (6 bases). The CDR3 runs 14 residues. V shed 0 bases and J shed 5 bases, with 9 bases lying between them. Germline-derived CDR1 and CDR2 are SGHRS and YFSETQ. The chain's CDR3 is CASSLEDSHNEQFF. The CDR3 DNA reads TGCGCCAGCAGCTTGGAGGACAGCCACAATGAGCAGTTCTTC.

This sequence joins TRBV2 and TRBJ2-1; possibly TRBD1 for D (6 bases). Germline values: CDR1 SNHLY, CDR2 FYNNEI. The V end lost 8 bases, the J end lost 5 bases, and 28 bases lay between the germline ends. The CDR3 spans 18 residues. This chain's CDR3 is CASPEGEHRADSHNEQFF. CDR3 sequence (DNA): TGTGCCAGCCCAGAGGGGGAACACAGGGCAGATAGTCACAATGAGCAGTTCTTC.

The chain has TRBV6-1 and TRBJ2-2; D gene ambiguous. Trimming shortened V by 7 bases and J by 6 bases, and 18 bases separated the two germline ends. Germline CDR1 and CDR2: MNHNS and SASEGT. CDR3 length: 15 amino acids. CDR3 nucleotides: TGTGCCAGCACGCCACGCCAAGCCCTACCCGGGGAGCTGTTTTTT. Protein sequence: CASTPRQALPGELFF.

This clone was seen a handful of times. The V and J genes are TRBV5-4 and TRBJ2-5; no definite D call. With 0 bases removed from V and 2 bases from J, the gap between germline ends came to 11 bases. The CDR3 consists of 15 residues. Germline V CDR1 and CDR2: SGHNT, YYREEE (reference sequence). CDR3 sequence (DNA): TGTGCCAGCAGCTTGGTTCAGCAGAGTCAAGAGACCCAGTACTTC. This codes for CASSLVQQSQETQYF. Looking up the rest from reference TRBV5-4 and TRBJ2-5 gives the full variable domain: ETGVTQSPTHLIKTRGQQVTLRCSSQSGHNTVSWYQQALGQGPQFIFQYYREEENGRGNFPPRFSGLQFPNYSSELNVNALELDDSALYLCASSLVQQSQETQYFGPGTRLLVL.

The chain joins TRBV7-8 to TRBJ2-5, with a weak D call TRBD2 (5 bases). Germline V gives CDR1 SGHVS, CDR2 FQNEAQ. The CDR3 consists of 14 residues. Trimming pared 5 bases from V and 5 bases from J, leaving 15 bases between. DNA of the CDR3: TGTGCCAGCAGCAAGGAACTAGGCCTCGAGACCCAGTACTTC. It encodes CASSKELGLETQYF.

V gene TRBV10-3 combines with J gene TRBJ2-7; TRBD2 agrees at 7 bases. Germline-derived CDR1 and CDR2 are ENHRY and SYGVKD. Unmatched junction bases numbered 3, after V lost 0 bases and J lost 4 bases. This CDR3 contains 14 residues. CDR3 residues: CAISESMREYEQYF. The CDR3 nucleotides are TGTGCCATCAGTGAGTCGATGCGGGAGTACGAGCAGTACTTC.

The chain has TRBV11-3 and TRBJ2-1; 8 nucleotides match TRBD1. The V segment lost 4 bases and the J segment 4 bases; nucleotides outside the gene matches: 6. CDR1 is SGHNT, CDR2 YENEEA, per germline. The CDR3 covers 15 residues. CDR3 coding DNA: TGTGCCAGCAGCTCTTCGACAGGGGCATACAATGAGCAGTTCTTC. Translating gives CASSSSTGAYNEQFF.

This clone has just one count. The chain joins TRBV27 to TRBJ2-1; D call uncertain. Germline-derived CDR1 and CDR2 are MNHEY and SMNVEV (reference sequence). CDR3 length: 15 residues. Trimming removed 5 bases from V and 0 bases from J, with 11 bases in between. The CDR3 sequence is CASSPEIVSYNEQFF. CDR3 sequence (DNA): TGTGCCAGCAGTCCGGAGATAGTCTCCTACAATGAGCAGTTCTTC.

As for this clone: This sample also contains other DNA sequences that code for the same CDR3. The chain links TRBV4-1 to TRBJ2-7, with D perhaps matching TRBD1 (5 bases). The CDR3 consists of 14 residues. Germline CDR1 and CDR2: MGHRA and YSYEKL. V was clipped by 1 base and J by 2 bases, with 9 bases between them. CDR3 nucleotides: TGCGCCAGCAGCCAAGGAACAGGTACCTACGAGCAGTACTTC. It codes for CASSQGTGTYEQYF.

The chain employs TRBV29-1 and TRBJ1-2; 11 bases fit TRBD1. CDR3 length: 14 amino acids. Germline trimming cut 0 bases from V and 8 bases from J; bases unmatched to any gene: 5. Per germline, CDR1 SQVTM and CDR2 ANQGSEA. The CDR3 DNA sequence: TGCAGCGTTGAAGACAGGACAGGGGGCATGGGCTACACCTTC. Its translation: CSVEDRTGGMGYTF.

The genes are TRBV28 and TRBJ2-5; no firm D call. The DNA end is a closer match to TRBJ2-7, so the J assignment may be wrong. This CDR3 spans 15 amino acids. Germline V gene lookup returns CDR1 MDHEN and CDR2 SYDVKM. The CDR3 region is CASSFFSLEDYEQYF. CDR3 DNA sequence: TGTGCCAGCAGTTTTTTCTCTCTGGAAGACTACGAGCAGTACTTC.

V usage is TRBV9 and J usage is TRBJ2-1; TRBD2 is a possible D gene (6 bases). With 3 bases removed from V and 6 bases from J, the gap between germline ends came to 25 bases. Germline V gives CDR1 SGDLS, CDR2 YYNGEE. The CDR3 is 18 residues long. CDR3 protein: CASSDRASWTTSGNEQFF. The CDR3 DNA is TGTGCCAGCAGCGATAGGGCCTCTTGGACTACCTCTGGCAATGAGCAGTTCTTC.

The rearrangement uses TRBV5-1 and TRBJ2-4; TRBD1 is a possible D gene (5 bases). The V end was cut by 0 bases, the J end by 0 bases, with 22 bases between. CDR1 is SGHRS, CDR2 YFSETQ, per germline. The CDR3 has 20 amino acids. In nucleotides, the CDR3 is TGCGCCAGCAGCTTGGAAGGTTCAGGGTCAACTATATTAGCCAAAAACATTCAGTACTTC. As protein: CASSLEGSGSTILAKNIQYF.